This TCR beta chain derives from a study of blood T cell repertoires in COVID-19. Looking at the study overall: Acute and convalescent COVID-19 specimens originated in the United States, Italy and Spain. In each case, the material was cDNA or gDNA derived from T cells, B-cell-depleted T cells, or PBMCs.

Original data processing: How many nucleated cells were present was estimated from reference gene primer amplification. Data came from immunoSEQ multiplex PCR; TCRdb stores just in-frame clones and leaves some out. V and J calls and clone size are as listed in that table; D and trimming were resolved from the DNA. The table has about 73,000 clones, over 65% seen once. Germline CDR1 and CDR2: SGHNT and YYREEE (reference sequence). The CDR3 totals 15 residues. The junction had 6 bases not matched to a gene; V was cut back by 1 base and J by 6 bases. The V gene is TRBV5-4, the J gene TRBJ1-2; TRBD1 aligns across 10 bases. The clonotype was recovered from a woman between 55 and 75 years old with acute or convalescent COVID-19. The sample was peripheral blood. The CDR3 reads CASSLPGQGYNGYTF. The DNA of the CDR3 is TGTGCCAGCAGCTTGCCGGGACAGGGGTATAATGGCTACACCTTC.